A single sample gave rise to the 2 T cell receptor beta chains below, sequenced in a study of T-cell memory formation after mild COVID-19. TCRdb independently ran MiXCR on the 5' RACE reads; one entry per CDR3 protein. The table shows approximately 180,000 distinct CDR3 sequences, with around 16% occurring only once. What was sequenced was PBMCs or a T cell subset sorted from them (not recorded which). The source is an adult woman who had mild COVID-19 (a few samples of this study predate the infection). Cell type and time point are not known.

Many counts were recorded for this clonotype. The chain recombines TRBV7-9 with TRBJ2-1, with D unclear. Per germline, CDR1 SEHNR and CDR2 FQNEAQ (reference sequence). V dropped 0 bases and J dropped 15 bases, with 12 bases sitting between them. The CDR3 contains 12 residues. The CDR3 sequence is CASSLAPQVRFF. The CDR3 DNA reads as TGTGCCAGCAGCTTAGCGCCGCAGGTTAGGTTCTTC.

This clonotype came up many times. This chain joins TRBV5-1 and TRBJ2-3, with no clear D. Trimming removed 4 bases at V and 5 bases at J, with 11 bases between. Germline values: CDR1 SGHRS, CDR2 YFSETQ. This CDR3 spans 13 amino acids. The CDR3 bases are TGCGCCAGCAGCCACCCCGGCATAGATACGCAGTATTTT. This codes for CASSHPGIDTQYF.